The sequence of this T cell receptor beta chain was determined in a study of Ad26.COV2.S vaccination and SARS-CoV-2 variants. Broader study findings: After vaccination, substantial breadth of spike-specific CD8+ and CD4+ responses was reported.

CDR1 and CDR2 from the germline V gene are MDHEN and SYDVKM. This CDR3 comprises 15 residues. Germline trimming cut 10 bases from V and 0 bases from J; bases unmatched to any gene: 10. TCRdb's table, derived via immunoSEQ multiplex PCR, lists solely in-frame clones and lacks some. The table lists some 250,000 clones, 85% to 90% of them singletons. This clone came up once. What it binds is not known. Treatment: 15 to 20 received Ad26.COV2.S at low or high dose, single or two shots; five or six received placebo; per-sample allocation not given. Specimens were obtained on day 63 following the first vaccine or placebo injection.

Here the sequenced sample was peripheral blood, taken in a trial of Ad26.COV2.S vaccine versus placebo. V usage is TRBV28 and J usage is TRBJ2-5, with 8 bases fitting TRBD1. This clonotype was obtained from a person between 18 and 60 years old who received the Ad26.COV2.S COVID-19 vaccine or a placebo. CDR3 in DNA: TGTGCCACCAGGGGGCGAAAATCGTACCAAGAGACCCAGTACTTC. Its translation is CATRGRKSYQETQYF.